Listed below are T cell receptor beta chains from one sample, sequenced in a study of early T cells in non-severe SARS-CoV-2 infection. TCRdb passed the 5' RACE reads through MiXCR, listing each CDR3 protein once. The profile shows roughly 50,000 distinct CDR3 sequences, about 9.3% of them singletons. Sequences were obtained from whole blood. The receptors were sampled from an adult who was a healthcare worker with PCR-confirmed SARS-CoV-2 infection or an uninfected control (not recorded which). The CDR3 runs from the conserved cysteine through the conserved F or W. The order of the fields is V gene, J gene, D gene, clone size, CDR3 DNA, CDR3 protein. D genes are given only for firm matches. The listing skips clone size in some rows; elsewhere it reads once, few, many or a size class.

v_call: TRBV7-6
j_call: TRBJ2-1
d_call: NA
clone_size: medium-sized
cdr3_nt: TGTGCCAGCAGCTTGACGCGTGACCATGAGCAGTTCTTC
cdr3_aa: CASSLTRDHEQFF

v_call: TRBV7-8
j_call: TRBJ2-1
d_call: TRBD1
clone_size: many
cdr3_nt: TGTGCCAGCAGCTTAGGAGAGGGGGCCCGTCCCTCCTACAATGAGCAGTTCTTC
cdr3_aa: CASSLGEGARPSYNEQFF

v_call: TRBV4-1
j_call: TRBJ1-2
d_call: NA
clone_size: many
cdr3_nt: TGCGCCAGCAGCCAAGTCGGTATGCGACTTTATGGCTACACCTTC
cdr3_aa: CASSQVGMRLYGYTF

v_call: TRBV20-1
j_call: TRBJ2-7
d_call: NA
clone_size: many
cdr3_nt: TGCAGTGCTAAACAGGGAGCTATCTACGAGCAGTACTTC
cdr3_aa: CSAKQGAIYEQYF

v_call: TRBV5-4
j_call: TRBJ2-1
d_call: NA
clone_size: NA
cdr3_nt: TGTGCCAGCAGCGAAACTAGCACCCCGAAGAATGAGCAGTTCTTC
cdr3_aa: CASSETSTPKNEQFF

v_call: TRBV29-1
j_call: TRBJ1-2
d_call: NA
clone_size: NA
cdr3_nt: TGCAGTGTCGTTTCGGACACCGCTTTGTATAGTTTCGTATATGGCTACACCTTC
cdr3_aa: CSVVSDTALYSFVYGYTF

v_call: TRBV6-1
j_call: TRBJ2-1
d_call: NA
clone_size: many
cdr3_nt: TGTGCCAGCAGTATTAGGGCACAGGAAATCAATGAGCAGTTCTTC
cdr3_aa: CASSIRAQEINEQFF

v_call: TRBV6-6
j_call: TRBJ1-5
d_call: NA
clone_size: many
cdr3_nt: TGTGCCAGCAGTAAGGCGGATAATAGCAATCAGCCCCAGCATTTT
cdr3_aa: CASSKADNSNQPQHF

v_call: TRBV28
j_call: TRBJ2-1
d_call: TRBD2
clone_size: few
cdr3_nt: TGTGCCAGCAGTCCCCTAGCGGGAGAGGCCTACAATGAGCAGTTCTTC
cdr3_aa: CASSPLAGEAYNEQFF

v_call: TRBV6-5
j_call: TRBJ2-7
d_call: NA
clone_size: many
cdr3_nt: TGTGCCAGCAGTTACCCCCCTAGCAGCGAGCAGTACTTC
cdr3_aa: CASSYPPSSEQYF

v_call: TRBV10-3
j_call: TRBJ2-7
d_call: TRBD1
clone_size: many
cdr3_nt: TGTGCCATCAGTGAGTCGACAGGGAGCTCCTACGAGCAGTACTTC
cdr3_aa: CAISESTGSSYEQYF

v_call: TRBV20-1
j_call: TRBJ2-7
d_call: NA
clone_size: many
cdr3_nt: TGCAGTGCTAGAGATCGTCGGGGGTACGAGCAGTACTTC
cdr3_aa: CSARDRRGYEQYF

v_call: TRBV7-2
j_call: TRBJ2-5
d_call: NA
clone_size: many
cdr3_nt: TGTGCCAGCAGCTTAGAACGGGATGAGACCCAGTACTTC
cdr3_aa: CASSLERDETQYF

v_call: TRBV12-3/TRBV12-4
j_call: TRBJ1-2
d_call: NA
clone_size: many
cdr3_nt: TGTGCCAGCAGATCGGCCGGGACATTGAACTATGGCTACACCTTC
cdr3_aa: CASRSAGTLNYGYTF

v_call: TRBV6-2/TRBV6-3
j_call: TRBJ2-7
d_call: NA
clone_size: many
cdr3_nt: TGTGCCAGCAGTTACTCGGTGGGCTCCTCCTACGAGCAGTACTTC
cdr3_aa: CASSYSVGSSYEQYF

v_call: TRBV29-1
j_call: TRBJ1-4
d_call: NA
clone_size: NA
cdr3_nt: TGCAGCGTTGGAAGGGAGGACGAAAAACTGTTTTTT
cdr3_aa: CSVGREDEKLFF

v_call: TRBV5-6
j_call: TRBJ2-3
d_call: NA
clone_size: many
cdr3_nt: TGTGCCAGCACTGAAGGCTTCTTCACAGATACGCAGTATTTT
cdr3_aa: CASTEGFFTDTQYF

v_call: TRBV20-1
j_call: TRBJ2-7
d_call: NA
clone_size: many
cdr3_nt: TGCAGTGCTAAGGGCAGTCCCTACGAGCAGTACTTC
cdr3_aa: CSAKGSPYEQYF

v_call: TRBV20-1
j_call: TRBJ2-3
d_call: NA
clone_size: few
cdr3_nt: TGCAGTGCTAGTCGAGCTCGAGGGAAAAGCACAGATACGCAGTATTTT
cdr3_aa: CSASRARGKSTDTQYF

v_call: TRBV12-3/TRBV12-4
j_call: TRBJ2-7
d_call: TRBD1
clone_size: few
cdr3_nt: TGTGCCAGCAGTCCCGGACAGGGTGGGAACGAGCAGTACTTC
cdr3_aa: CASSPGQGGNEQYF

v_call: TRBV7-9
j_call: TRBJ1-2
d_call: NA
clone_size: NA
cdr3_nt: TGTGCCAGCAGCTTAGCCTTACGGGGCCCACATAACTATGGCTACACCTTC
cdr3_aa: CASSLALRGPHNYGYTF

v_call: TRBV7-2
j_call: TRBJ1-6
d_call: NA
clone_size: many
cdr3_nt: TGTGCCAGCAGCTTTGGGACGGGGGGGAATTCACCCCTCCACTTT
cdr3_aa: CASSFGTGGNSPLHF

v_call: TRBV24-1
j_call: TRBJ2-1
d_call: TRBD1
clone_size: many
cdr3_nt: TGTGCCACCCGGGACAGGAAGTTCAATGAGCAGTTCTTC
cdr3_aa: CATRDRKFNEQFF

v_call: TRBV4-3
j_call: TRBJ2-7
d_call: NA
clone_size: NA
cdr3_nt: TGCGCCAGCAGCCAAGATCCGCTAGCCCTCTCCTACGAGCAGTACTTC
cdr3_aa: CASSQDPLALSYEQYF

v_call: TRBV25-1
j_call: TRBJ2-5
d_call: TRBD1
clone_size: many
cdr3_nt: TGTGCCAGCAGGGGACAGGGGGCTCAAGAGACCCAGTACTTC
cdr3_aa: CASRGQGAQETQYF

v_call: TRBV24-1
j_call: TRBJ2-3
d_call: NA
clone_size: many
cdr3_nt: TGTGCCACCACGGGCTCTAGCACAGATACGCAGTATTTT
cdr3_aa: CATTGSSTDTQYF

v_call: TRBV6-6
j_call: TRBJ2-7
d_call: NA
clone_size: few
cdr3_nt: TGTGCCAGCAGCCGATCGGGGCAGACTGCCTACGAGCAGTACTTC
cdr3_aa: CASSRSGQTAYEQYF

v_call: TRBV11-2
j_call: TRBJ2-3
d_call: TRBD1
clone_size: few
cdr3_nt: TGTGCCAGCAGCCTCGGACAGGGGGCCGGCACAGATACGCAGTATTTT
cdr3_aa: CASSLGQGAGTDTQYF

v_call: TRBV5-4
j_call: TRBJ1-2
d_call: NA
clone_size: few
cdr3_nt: TGTGCCAGCAGCTCCCAATGGAGGGGGAGAGGCTACACCTTC
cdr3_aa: CASSSQWRGRGYTF

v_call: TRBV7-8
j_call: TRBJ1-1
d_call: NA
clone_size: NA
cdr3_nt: TGTGCCAGCAGCTTAGGGGTGCTTGAGGCTTTCTTT
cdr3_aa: CASSLGVLEAFF

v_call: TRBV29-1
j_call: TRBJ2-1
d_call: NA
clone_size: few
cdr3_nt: TGCAGCGTTGTTCCGGACCTCAATGAGCAGTTCTTC
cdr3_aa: CSVVPDLNEQFF

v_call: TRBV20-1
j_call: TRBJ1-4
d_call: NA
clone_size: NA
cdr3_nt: TGCAGTGCCCGGGGTGGGTCTACTAATGAAAAACTGTTTTTT
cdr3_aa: CSARGGSTNEKLFF

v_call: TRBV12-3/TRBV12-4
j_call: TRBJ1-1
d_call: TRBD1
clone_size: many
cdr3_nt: TGTGCCAGCGGACAGACAGGGCGGCATACTGAAGCTTTCTTT
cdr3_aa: CASGQTGRHTEAFF

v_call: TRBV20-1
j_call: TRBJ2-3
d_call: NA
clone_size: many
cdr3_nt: TGCAGTGCTAGAGATCCGGTAGCTACAGATACGCAGTATTTT
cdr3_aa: CSARDPVATDTQYF

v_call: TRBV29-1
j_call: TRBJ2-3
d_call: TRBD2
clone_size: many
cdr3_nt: TGCAGCGTTGAGGGGAGTATAGCGGGAATAACAGATACGCAGTATTTT
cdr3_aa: CSVEGSIAGITDTQYF

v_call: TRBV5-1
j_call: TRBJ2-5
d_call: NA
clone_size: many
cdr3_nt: TGCGCCAGCAGCTTGGTGGGCAGATTCCAAGAGACCCAGTACTTC
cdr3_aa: CASSLVGRFQETQYF

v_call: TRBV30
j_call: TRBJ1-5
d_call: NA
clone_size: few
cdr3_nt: TGTGCCCAGAACGCAGGCCCCAATCAGCCCCAGCATTTT
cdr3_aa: CAQNAGPNQPQHF

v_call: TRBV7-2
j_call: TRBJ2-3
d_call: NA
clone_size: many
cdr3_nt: TGTGCCAGCAGCCGATCGAACACAGATACGCAGTATTTT
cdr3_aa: CASSRSNTDTQYF

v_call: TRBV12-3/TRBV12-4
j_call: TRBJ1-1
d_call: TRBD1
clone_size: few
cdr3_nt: TGTGCCAGCAGTTTACGGGACAGGGGACACACTGAAGCTTTCTTT
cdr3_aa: CASSLRDRGHTEAFF

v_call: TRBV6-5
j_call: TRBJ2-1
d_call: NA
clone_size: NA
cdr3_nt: TGTGCCAGCAGCCAATACGCTTCTATCGCGGCCTACAATGAGCAGTTCTTC
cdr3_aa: CASSQYASIAAYNEQFF

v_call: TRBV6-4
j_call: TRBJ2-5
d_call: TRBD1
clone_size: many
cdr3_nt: TGTGCCATCGACAGGGACCAAGAGACCCAGTACTTC
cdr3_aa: CAIDRDQETQYF

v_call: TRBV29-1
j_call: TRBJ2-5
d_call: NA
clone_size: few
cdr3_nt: TGCAGCGTTGGGGGGGCGGGAGCCATCCAAGAGACCCAGTACTTC
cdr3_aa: CSVGGAGAIQETQYF